The sequence of this TCR beta chain was determined in a study of blood T cell repertoires in COVID-19. Study overall: Samples taken during acute and convalescent COVID-19 were collected in the United States, Italy and Spain.

Profiling relied on immunoSEQ multiplex PCR, and the TCRdb table lists in-frame clones only, not all of them. The table lists approximately 330,000 clones, about 86% of them singletons, with around 4.4% in the top ten. Participants were aged roughly 18 to 95 years, lived in 20 to 30 US areas, and enrolled virtually. Participant-given clinical history determined each cohort assignment. This CDR3 has 13 residues. Trimming took 1 base from V and 8 from J, leaving 11 bases between them. The germline V gene encodes CDR1 MNHEY and CDR2 SVGAGI. The sequencing input was PBMCs or T cells enriched from blood (not recorded which). The V and J genes are TRBV6-5 and TRBJ1-1, with a weak D call TRBD1 (5 bases). The TCR was taken from a woman aged 40 to 50 with acute COVID-19. The CDR3 coding sequence is TGTGCCAGCAGTTACTTTCAGGGCGCCGAAGCTTTCTTT. Amino acid sequence: CASSYFQGAEAFF.